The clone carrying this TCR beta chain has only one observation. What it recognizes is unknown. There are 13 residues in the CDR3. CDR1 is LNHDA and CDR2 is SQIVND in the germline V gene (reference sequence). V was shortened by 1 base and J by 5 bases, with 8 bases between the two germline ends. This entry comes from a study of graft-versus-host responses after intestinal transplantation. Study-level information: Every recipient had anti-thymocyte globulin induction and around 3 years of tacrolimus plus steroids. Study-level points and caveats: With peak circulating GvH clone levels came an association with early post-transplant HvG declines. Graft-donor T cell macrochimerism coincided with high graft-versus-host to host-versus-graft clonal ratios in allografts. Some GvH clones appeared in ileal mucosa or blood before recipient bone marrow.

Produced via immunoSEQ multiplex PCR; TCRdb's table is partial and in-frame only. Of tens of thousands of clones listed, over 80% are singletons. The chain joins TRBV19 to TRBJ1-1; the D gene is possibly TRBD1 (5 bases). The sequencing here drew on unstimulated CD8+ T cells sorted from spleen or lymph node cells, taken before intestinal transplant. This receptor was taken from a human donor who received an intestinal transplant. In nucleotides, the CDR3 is TGTGCCAGTAGTATAGGCAGGGATACTGAAGCTTTCTTT. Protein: CASSIGRDTEAFF.